The present T cell receptor (beta chain) was sequenced within a study of molecular identifiers for immune sequencing clone quantification. Notes on the study in general: Clones above 20 RNA copies contained over 98% of effector molecules but under 1% of naive ones. Even with more than 950,000 naive cells present, spiked Jurkat TCR RNA from one cell was reportedly detectable.

As regards this clonotype: What it recognizes is unknown. A much larger clone is a single base away; this may be a read error.

Previously described methods and listed TCR primers were used for bulk TCR libraries. One entry per CDR3 protein results from TCRdb running MiXCR on the PCR reads. The profile shows about 320,000 distinct CDR3 sequences, about 22% of them singletons. Germline V gives CDR1 MDHEN, CDR2 SYDVKM. CDR3 length: 14 residues. Trimming took off 8 bases at V and 4 bases at J, with 14 bases between the two ends. Material for sequencing was naive CD8+ T cells from blood, with Jurkat cell RNA spiked in. Subset denoted: FACS-sorted CD8+CD4-CCR7+CD45RA+ naive T cells. The source of this sequence is a human donor in good health. Some libraries in this study had Jurkat cell RNA spiked in. The V and J genes are TRBV28 and TRBJ2-2; possible D gene TRBD2, 5 bases. DNA of the CDR3: TGTGCCAGCGCCCTAGCACTGAGCACCGGGGAGCTGTTTTTT. Amino acids: CASALALSTGELFF.